Listed below are T cell receptor beta chains from one sample, sequenced in a study of cytomegalovirus exposure and HLA in healthy donors. The assay was immunoSEQ multiplex PCR, and TCRdb's table has in-frame clones only and misses some. This sample yields 100,000 to 150,000 clones, of which about 74% are seen a single time; roughly 7% belongs to the top ten. The sequenced sample consisted of PBMCs. The source is a male donor in good health and CMV-seronegative. Both conserved end residues are part of each CDR3. Each record gives: CDR3 protein, CDR3 DNA, V gene, clone size, J gene, D gene. A D gene is named only where the DNA matches it firmly. Clone size, where shown, is once, few, many, or a class for clones that have expanded.

CDR3aa: CASSRSGGRSGGQFF
CDR3nt: TGCGCCAGCAGCCGAAGCGGGGGGCGTTCGGGTGGGCAGTTCTTC
v_gene: TRBV4-3
abundance: NA
j_gene: TRBJ2-1
d_gene: TRBD2

CDR3aa: CASSVEYQETQYF
CDR3nt: TGTGCTAGCAGCGTGGAGTACCAAGAGACCCAGTACTTC
v_gene: TRBV7-7
abundance: NA
j_gene: TRBJ2-5
d_gene: NA

CDR3aa: CAATSAGVSTEAFF
CDR3nt: TGTGCCGCCACCTCCGCGGGGGTTTCCACTGAAGCTTTCTTT
v_gene: TRBV6-1
abundance: few
j_gene: TRBJ1-1
d_gene: NA

CDR3aa: CASSFDRDFWGTEAFF
CDR3nt: TGCGCCAGCAGCTTCGACAGGGACTTTTGGGGCACTGAAGCTTTCTTT
v_gene: TRBV5-1
abundance: NA
j_gene: TRBJ1-1
d_gene: TRBD1

CDR3aa: CASSLQSGLAGGLFF
CDR3nt: TGTGCCAGCAGCCTCCAGTCAGGTCTAGCGGGGGGCCTGTTCTTC
v_gene: TRBV11-2
abundance: few
j_gene: TRBJ2-1
d_gene: TRBD2

CDR3aa: CASSPGRGFTEAFF
CDR3nt: TGTGCCAGCAGTCCCGGAAGGGGGTTTACTGAAGCTTTCTTT
v_gene: TRBV6-6
abundance: NA
j_gene: TRBJ1-1
d_gene: NA

CDR3aa: CSVEIQNNEQFF
CDR3nt: TGCAGCGTTGAAATCCAAAACAATGAGCAGTTCTTC
v_gene: TRBV29-1
abundance: NA
j_gene: TRBJ2-1
d_gene: NA

CDR3aa: CASSKDRAPNTEAFF
CDR3nt: TGTGCCAGCAGCAAAGACAGGGCTCCGAACACTGAAGCTTTCTTT
v_gene: TRBV7-9
abundance: NA
j_gene: TRBJ1-1
d_gene: TRBD1

CDR3aa: CASRGDRVNEQFF
CDR3nt: TGTGCCAGCAGGGGGGACAGGGTAAATGAGCAGTTCTTC
v_gene: TRBV28
abundance: NA
j_gene: TRBJ2-1
d_gene: TRBD1

CDR3aa: CASSPSPIRGYQETQYF
CDR3nt: TGTGCCAGCAGCCCATCGCCAATCCGGGGGTACCAAGAGACCCAGTACTTC
v_gene: TRBV7-8
abundance: NA
j_gene: TRBJ2-5
d_gene: NA

CDR3aa: CASSQVHRGLGNEQFF
CDR3nt: TGCGCCAGCAGCCAAGTCCACAGGGGGCTAGGCAATGAGCAGTTCTTC
v_gene: TRBV4-3
abundance: few
j_gene: TRBJ2-1
d_gene: TRBD1

CDR3aa: CASSESGGLGTGELFF
CDR3nt: TGTGCCAGCAGTGAATCCGGGGGGCTCGGCACCGGGGAGCTGTTTTTT
v_gene: TRBV6-4
abundance: NA
j_gene: TRBJ2-2
d_gene: NA

CDR3aa: CASSQIPLDRVYGYTF
CDR3nt: TGCGCCAGCAGCCAAATCCCCTTAGACAGGGTCTATGGCTACACCTTC
v_gene: TRBV4-3
abundance: NA
j_gene: TRBJ1-2
d_gene: TRBD1

CDR3aa: CAWSALGTGWGTYGYTF
CDR3nt: TGTGCCTGGAGTGCCCTCGGGACAGGGTGGGGGACCTATGGCTACACCTTC
v_gene: TRBV30
abundance: NA
j_gene: TRBJ1-2
d_gene: TRBD1